This is a list of T cell receptor beta chains from one sample in a study of chemoradiotherapy in HPV16-positive cancers. Sequenced by immunoSEQ multiplex PCR; TCRdb stores in-frame clones only, minus some. The sample consists of 2,300 or so clones, about 84% of them appearing once. Material: tumor tissue, obtained from a patient who underwent chemoradiotherapy. The receptors come from a human donor with HPV-associated anogenital cancer. CDR3s leave out the opening cysteine and the closing phenylalanine or tryptophan. A D gene is named only where the DNA matches it firmly. Size values are once, few and many counts, or a class for expanded clones, and some rows have none.

d_gene	v_gene	abundance	CDR3aa
TRBD1	TRBV4-1	.	ASSQDKDRGQTDTQY
.	TRBV6-1	.	ASSEKGKGGKLF
.	TRBV5-6	.	ASSLADHLETQY
.	TRBV4-1	.	ASSQARVMNTEAF
TRBD2	TRBV18	.	ASSKHRGLAGGPTPYNEQF
.	TRBV19	.	ASSTGETHGYT
.	TRBV28	once	ASSFRRETQY
.	TRBV5-6	large	ASGLIATNEKLF
.	TRBV6-5	.	ASSYAQDLYEAF
.	TRBV28	.	ASGGWGSSNEKLF
.	TRBV19	once	ASAGRQNEQF
.	TRBV14	.	ASSPLGLGTDTQY
TRBD2	TRBV4-2	.	ASSQTPVAGGPDTQY
.	TRBV10-3	.	AISPSSYEQY
.	TRBV27	.	ASSLGRGYNEQF
.	TRBV6-1	few	AGREQGTPEAF
.	TRBV7-9	.	ASSQEDRGGRQPQH
TRBD1	TRBV18	once	ASSPTTPGQGAEQY
.	TRBV7-3	few	ASSLNPGRHSSYNEQF
.	TRBV5-6	.	ASSLIATNEKLF
.	TRBV5-1	.	ASSWDDYNEQF
TRBD1	TRBV27	large	ASSHYPGQGRSYEQY
TRBD1	TRBV7-2	.	ASSLATGHFGETQY
.	TRBV10-3	.	AISEEGPKDTEAF
.	TRBV2	.	ASTDSGSGEKLF
.	TRBV19	.	ASTRSSYNEQF
TRBD1	TRBV7-9	once	ASSRDSGNTIY
TRBD1	TRBV7-9	.	ASSLGTGFSYNEQF
.	TRBV5-1	.	ASSPTDSYQETQY
.	TRBV10-3	.	AISAVNTEAF
TRBD2	TRBV5-1	.	ASSPAGAGDYGEQF
.	TRBV2	.	ASSETDRMNTEAF
.	TRBV19	.	ASSLIGPRTPSNQPQH
.	TRBV30	.	AWSVVGGEQF
.	TRBV6-1	.	ASILTQNEKLF